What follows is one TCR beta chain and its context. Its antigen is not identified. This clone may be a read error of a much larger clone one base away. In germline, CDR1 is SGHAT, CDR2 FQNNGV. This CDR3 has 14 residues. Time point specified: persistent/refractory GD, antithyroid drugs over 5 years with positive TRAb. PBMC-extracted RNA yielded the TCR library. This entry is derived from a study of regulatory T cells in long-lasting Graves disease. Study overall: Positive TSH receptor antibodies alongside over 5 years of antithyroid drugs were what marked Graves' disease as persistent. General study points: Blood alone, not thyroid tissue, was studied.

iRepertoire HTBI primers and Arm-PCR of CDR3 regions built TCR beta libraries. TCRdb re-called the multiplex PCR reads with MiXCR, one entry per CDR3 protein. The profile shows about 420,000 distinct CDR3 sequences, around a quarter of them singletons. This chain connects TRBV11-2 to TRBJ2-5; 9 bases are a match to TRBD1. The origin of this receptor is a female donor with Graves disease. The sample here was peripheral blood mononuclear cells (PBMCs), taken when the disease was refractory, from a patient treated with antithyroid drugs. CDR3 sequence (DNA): TGTGCCGGCAGCCAGGACAGGGGCCAAGAGACCCAGTACTTC. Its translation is CAGSQDRGQETQYF.